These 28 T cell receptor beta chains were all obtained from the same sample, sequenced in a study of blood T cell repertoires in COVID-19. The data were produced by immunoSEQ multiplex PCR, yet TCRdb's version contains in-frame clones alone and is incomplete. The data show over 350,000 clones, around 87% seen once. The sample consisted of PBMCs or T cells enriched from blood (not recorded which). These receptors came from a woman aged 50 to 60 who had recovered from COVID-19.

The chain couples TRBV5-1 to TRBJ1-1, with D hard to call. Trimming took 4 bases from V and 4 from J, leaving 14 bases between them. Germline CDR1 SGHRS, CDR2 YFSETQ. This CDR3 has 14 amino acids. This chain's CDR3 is CASSGSDPGTEAFF. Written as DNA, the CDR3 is TGCGCCAGCAGCGGGTCAGATCCGGGCACTGAAGCTTTCTTT.

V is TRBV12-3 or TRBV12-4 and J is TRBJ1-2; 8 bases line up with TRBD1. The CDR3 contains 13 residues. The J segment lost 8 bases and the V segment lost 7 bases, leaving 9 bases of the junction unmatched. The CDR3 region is CASTPGGQRGYTF. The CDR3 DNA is TGTGCCAGCACCCCAGGGGGCCAGAGAGGCTACACCTTC.

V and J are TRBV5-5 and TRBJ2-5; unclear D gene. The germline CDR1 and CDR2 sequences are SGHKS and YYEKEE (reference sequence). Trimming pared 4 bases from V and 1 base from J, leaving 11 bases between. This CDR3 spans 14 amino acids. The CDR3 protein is CASSPRMAQETQYF. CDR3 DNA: TGTGCCAGCAGCCCTCGTATGGCCCAAGAGACCCAGTACTTC.

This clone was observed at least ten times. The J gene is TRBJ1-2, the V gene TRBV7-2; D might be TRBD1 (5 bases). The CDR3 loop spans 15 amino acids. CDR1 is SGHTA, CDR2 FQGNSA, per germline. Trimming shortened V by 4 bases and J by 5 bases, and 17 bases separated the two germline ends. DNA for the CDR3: TGTGCCAGCAGCTCCAAGGCCGGGACTGGGTATGGCTACACCTTC. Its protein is CASSSKAGTGYGYTF. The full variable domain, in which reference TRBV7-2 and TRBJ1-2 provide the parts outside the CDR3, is GAGVSQSPSNKVTEKGKDVELRCDPISGHTALYWYRQSLGQGLEFLIYFQGNSAPDKSGLPSDRFSAERTGGSVSTLTIQRTQQEDSAVYLCASSSKAGTGYGYTFGSGTRLTVV.

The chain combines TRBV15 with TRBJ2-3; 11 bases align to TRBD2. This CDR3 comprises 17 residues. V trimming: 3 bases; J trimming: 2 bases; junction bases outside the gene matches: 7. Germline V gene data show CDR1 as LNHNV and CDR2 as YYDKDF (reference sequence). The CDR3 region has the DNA TGTGCCACCAGCAGTGGTACTAGCGGGGGAATCACAGATACGCAGTATTTT. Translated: CATSSGTSGGITDTQYF.

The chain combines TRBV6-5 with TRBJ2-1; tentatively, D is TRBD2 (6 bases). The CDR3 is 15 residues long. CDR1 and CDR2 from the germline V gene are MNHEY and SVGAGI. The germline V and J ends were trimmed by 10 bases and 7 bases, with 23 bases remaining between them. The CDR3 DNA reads TGTGCCACCAAAACCACATCGTCGGAGGGGAATGAGCAGTTCTTC. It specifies CATKTTSSEGNEQFF.

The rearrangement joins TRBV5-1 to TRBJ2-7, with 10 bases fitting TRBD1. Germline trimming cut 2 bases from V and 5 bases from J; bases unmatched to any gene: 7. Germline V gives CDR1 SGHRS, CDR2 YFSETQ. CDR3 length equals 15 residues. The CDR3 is CASSFLGQGVDEQYF. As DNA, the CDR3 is TGCGCCAGCAGCTTTTTAGGACAGGGGGTCGACGAGCAGTACTTC. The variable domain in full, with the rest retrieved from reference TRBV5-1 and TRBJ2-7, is KAGVTQTPRYLIKTRGQQVTLSCSPISGHRSVSWYQQTPGQGLQFLFEYFSETQRNKGNFPGRFSGRQFSNSRSEMNVSTLELGDSALYLCASSFLGQGVDEQYFGPGTRLTVT.

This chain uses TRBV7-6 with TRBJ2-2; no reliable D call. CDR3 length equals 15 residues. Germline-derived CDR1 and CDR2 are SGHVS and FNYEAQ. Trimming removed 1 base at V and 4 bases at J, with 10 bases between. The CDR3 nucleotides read TGTGCCAGCAGCTTAGATCCGGGTCTCACCGGGGAGCTGTTTTTT. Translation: CASSLDPGLTGELFF.

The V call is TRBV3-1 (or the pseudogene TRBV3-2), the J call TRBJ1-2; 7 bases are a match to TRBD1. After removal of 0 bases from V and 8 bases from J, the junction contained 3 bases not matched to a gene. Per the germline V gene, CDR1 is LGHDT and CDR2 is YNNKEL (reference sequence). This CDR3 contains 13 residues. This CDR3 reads CASSQETGRGYTF. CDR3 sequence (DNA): TGTGCCAGCAGCCAAGAGACAGGGCGAGGCTACACCTTC.

CDR3 bases: TGTGCCAGCAGCTTAGATCTCACAAGAGGCTACACCTTC. Its protein is CASSLDLTRGYTF. The chain uses TRBV7-2 and TRBJ1-2; no clear D gene. With 1 base removed from V and 8 bases from J, the gap between germline ends came to 11 bases. The V gene's germline CDR1 is SGHTA and CDR2 FQGNSA. The CDR3 covers 13 residues.

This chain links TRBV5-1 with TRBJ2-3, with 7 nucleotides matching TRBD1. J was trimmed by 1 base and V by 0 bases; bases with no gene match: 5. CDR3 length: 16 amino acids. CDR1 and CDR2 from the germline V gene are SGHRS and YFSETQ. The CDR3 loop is CASSLGNRGGTDTQYF. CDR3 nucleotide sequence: TGCGCCAGCAGCTTGGGGAACAGGGGTGGCACAGATACGCAGTATTTT.

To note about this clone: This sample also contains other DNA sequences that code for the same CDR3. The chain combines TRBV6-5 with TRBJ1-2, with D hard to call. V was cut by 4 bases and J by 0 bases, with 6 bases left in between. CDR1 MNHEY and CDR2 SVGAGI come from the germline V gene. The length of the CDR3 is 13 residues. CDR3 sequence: CASSFTANYGYTF. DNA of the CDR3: TGTGCCAGCAGTTTCACAGCTAACTATGGCTACACCTTC.

CDR3 amino acids: CASSSRQGPTYNSPLHF. The CDR3 DNA reads as TGTGCCAGCAGTTCCCGACAGGGGCCGACCTATAATTCACCCCTCCACTTT. The V gene is TRBV28, the J gene TRBJ1-6, with 8 nucleotides matching TRBD1. Germline lookup yields CDR1 MDHEN and CDR2 SYDVKM. V lost 4 bases and J lost 2; bases outside the gene matches: 7. The CDR3 covers 17 residues.

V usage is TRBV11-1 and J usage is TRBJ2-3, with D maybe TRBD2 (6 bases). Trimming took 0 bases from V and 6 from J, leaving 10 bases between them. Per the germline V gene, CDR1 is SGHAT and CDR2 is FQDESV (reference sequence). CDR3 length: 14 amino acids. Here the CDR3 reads CASSLAWAGDTQYF. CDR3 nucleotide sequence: TGTGCCAGCAGCTTAGCTTGGGCGGGGGATACGCAGTATTTT.

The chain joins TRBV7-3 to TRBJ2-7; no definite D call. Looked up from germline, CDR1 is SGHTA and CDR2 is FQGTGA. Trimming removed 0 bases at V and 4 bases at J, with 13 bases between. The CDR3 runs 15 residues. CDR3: CASSLTGTSGYEQYF. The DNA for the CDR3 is TGTGCCAGCAGCTTAACGGGCACCTCTGGGTACGAGCAGTACTTC.

CDR3 loop: CASSDFRGRGDEQFF. CDR3 bases: TGTGCCAGCAGTGATTTCAGGGGCCGGGGTGATGAGCAGTTCTTC. The chain combines TRBV2 with TRBJ2-1, with D tentatively TRBD1 (6 bases). This CDR3 contains 15 residues. Between the trimmed V and J ends, which lost 3 bases and 8 bases, there was a span of 17 bases. Germline values: CDR1 SNHLY, CDR2 FYNNEI. The full variable domain, completed using reference TRBV2 and TRBJ2-1, is EPEVTQTPSHQVTQMGQEVILRCVPISNHLYFYWYRQILGQKVEFLVSFYNNEISEKSEIFDDQFSVERPDGSNFTLKIRSTKLEDSAMYFCASSDFRGRGDEQFFGPGTRLTVL.

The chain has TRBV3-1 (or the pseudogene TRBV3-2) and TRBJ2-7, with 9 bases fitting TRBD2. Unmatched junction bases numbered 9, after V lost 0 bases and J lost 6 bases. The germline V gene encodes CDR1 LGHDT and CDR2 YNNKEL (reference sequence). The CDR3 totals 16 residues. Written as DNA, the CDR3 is TGTGCCAGCAGCCAAGATCATCAGGGACTAGCCTTCGAGCAGTACTTC. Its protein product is CASSQDHQGLAFEQYF.

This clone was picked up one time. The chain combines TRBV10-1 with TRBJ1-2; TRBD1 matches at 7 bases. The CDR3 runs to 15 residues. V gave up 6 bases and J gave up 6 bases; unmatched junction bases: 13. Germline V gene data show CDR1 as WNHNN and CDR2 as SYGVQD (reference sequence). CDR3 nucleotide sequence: TGCGCCAGCAGAGTATCCTACAGGGGAGTGGATGGCTACACCTTC. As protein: CASRVSYRGVDGYTF.

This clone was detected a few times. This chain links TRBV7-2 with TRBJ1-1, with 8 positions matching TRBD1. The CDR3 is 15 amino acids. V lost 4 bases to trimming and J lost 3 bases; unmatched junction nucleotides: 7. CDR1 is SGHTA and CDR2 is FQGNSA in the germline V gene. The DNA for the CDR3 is TGTGCCAGCAGCTACCTGGACAGGGATTACACTGAAGCTTTCTTT. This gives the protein CASSYLDRDYTEAFF.

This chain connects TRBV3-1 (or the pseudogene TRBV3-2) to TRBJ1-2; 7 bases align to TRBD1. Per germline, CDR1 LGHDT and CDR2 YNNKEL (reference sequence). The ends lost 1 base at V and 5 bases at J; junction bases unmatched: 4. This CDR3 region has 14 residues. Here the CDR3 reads CASSQGGQPYGYTF. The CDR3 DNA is TGTGCCAGCAGCCAAGGGGGACAGCCTTATGGCTACACCTTC.

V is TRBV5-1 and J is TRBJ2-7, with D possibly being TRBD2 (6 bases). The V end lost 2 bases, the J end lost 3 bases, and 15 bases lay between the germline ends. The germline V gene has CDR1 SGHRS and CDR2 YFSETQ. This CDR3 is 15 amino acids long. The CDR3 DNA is TGCGCCAGCAGCTTAAACTTAATGGGAGGCTACGAGCAGTACTTC. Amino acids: CASSLNLMGGYEQYF.

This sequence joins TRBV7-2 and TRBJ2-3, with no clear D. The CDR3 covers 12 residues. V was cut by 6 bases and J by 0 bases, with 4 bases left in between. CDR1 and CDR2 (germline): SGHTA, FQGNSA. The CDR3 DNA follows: TGTGCCAGCAGATCTAGCACAGATACGCAGTATTTT. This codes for CASRSSTDTQYF.

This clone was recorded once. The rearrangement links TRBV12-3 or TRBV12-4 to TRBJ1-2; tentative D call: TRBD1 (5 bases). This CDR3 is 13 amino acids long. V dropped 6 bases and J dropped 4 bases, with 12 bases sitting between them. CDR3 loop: CASRTYGGYGYTF. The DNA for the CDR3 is TGTGCCAGCAGGACCTACGGGGGCTATGGCTACACCTTC.

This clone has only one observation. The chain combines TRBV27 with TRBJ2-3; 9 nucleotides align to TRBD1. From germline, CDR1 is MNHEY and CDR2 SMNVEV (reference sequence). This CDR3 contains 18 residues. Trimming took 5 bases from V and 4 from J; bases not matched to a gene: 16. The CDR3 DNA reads TGTGCCAGCAGTCACCTCCCTTTTGGGGACAGGGTCGCAGATACGCAGTATTTT. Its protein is CASSHLPFGDRVADTQYF.

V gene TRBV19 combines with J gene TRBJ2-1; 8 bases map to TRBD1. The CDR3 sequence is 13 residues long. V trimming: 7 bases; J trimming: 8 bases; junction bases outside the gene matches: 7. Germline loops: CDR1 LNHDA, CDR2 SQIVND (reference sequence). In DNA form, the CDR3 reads TGTGCCAGTACCCCGACAGGGGTGGATGAGCAGTTCTTC. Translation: CASTPTGVDEQFF.

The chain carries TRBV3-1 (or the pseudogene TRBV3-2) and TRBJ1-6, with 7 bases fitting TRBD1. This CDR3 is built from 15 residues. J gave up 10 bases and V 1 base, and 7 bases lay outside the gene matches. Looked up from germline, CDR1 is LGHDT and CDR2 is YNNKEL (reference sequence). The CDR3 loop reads CASSQVRGTDSPLHF. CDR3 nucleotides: TGTGCCAGCAGCCAAGTCCGCGGGACAGACTCACCCCTCCACTTT.

The CDR3 spells CASTPSWGQTYEQYF. CDR3 coding DNA: TGTGCCAGCACCCCGTCTTGGGGACAGACCTACGAGCAGTACTTC. The chain is built from TRBV7-9 and TRBJ2-7; 7 bases line up with TRBD1. With 7 bases clipped from V and 2 bases from J, the junction kept 11 bases outside the gene matches. This CDR3 comprises 15 residues. Germline V gene data show CDR1 as SEHNR and CDR2 as FQNEAQ (reference sequence).

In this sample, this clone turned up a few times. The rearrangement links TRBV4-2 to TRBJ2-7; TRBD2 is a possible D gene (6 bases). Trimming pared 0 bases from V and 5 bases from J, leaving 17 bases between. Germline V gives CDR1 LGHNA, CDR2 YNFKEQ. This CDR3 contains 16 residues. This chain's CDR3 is CASSQDIRGLRNEQYF. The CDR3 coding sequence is TGTGCCAGCAGCCAAGATATTCGGGGGTTGAGAAACGAGCAGTACTTC.